Below are 22 T cell receptor beta chains sequenced from a single sample in a study of shared clonotypes between healthy human individuals. Only in-frame clones appear in the TCRdb table, and some are missing; sequencing was by immunoSEQ multiplex PCR. The sample has over a million clones, 75% to 80% seen once; the top ten hold 0.5% to 0.65%. Sequencing input: memory CD4+ T cells from PBMCs. Documented subset: CD45RA-negative fraction. The receptors were sampled from a man aged 18 to 35 in good health. Some clones in this sample may be carry-over from other donors' samples.

The chain has TRBV5-6 and TRBJ2-3; D might be TRBD1 (5 bases). Per germline, CDR1 SGHDT and CDR2 YYEEEE. CDR3 length equals 14 residues. The V gene lost 4 bases and the J gene lost 2 bases, with 11 bases spanning the gap. CDR3 in DNA: TGTGCCAGCAGCCACCAGACAGACACAGATACGCAGTATTTT. Encoded protein: CASSHQTDTDTQYF.

The chain links TRBV2 to TRBJ1-2, with 10 positions matching TRBD1. The CDR3 totals 17 residues. After removal of 3 bases from V and 7 bases from J, the junction contained 14 bases not matched to a gene. Per germline, CDR1 SNHLY and CDR2 FYNNEI. The CDR3 spells CASSDIRTGGSKGGYTF. Here the CDR3 DNA reads TGTGCCAGCAGTGATATTAGGACAGGGGGTTCAAAGGGTGGCTACACCTTC.

The chain carries TRBV7-2 and TRBJ2-7; TRBD2 is a possible D gene (6 bases). This CDR3 contains 16 residues. Between the trimmed V and J ends, which lost 2 bases and 3 bases, there was a span of 17 bases. CDR1 SGHTA and CDR2 FQGNSA come from the germline V gene. The CDR3 loop is CASSLPPQEGYYEQYF. CDR3 in DNA: TGTGCCAGCAGCTTACCCCCCCAGGAGGGGTACTACGAGCAGTACTTC.

This chain links TRBV5-1 with TRBJ1-1; 8 positions agree with TRBD1. Germline CDR1 is SGHRS and CDR2 is YFSETQ. The CDR3 has 15 residues. Trimming cost V 4 bases and J 4 bases; bases outside gene matches: 9. The CDR3 DNA follows: TGCGCCAGCAGCAGTTCCCCCGGACAGGGCACTGAAGCTTTCTTT. Translating it yields CASSSSPGQGTEAFF.

The sample holds one count of this clone. The chain couples TRBV20-1 to TRBJ2-7, with D perhaps TRBD1 or TRBD2 (5 bases each). The V and J ends lost 6 bases and 6 bases respectively, with 12 bases between them. This CDR3 contains 11 residues. Per the germline V gene, CDR1 is DFQATT and CDR2 is SNEGSKA (reference sequence). For the CDR3, the DNA is TGCAGTGCAACCCGGGACCCCGAGCAGTACTTC. Translation: CSATRDPEQYF.

The genes are TRBV5-1 and TRBJ2-5, with unresolved D. The CDR3 runs 14 residues. Germline V gene data show CDR1 as SGHRS and CDR2 as YFSETQ. Trimming pared 1 base from V and 1 base from J, leaving 8 bases between. The CDR3 loop is CASSLSLGQETQYF. The CDR3 DNA reads as TGCGCCAGCAGCTTGAGCCTGGGCCAAGAGACCCAGTACTTC.

The table lists this clone with a few counts. The chain carries TRBV6-1 and TRBJ1-5; 7 bases match TRBD1. Trimming at V came to 7 bases and at J to 3 bases, leaving 6 bases not matched to a gene. Germline CDR1 is MNHNS and CDR2 is SASEGT. The CDR3 runs 14 residues. CDR3 in DNA: TGTGCCAGCACGAAGGGGACAGCCAATCAGCCCCAGCATTTT. It is translated as CASTKGTANQPQHF.

The rearrangement joins TRBV2 to TRBJ1-5; D perhaps matches TRBD1 (5 bases). Germline-derived CDR1 and CDR2 are SNHLY and FYNNEI. CDR3 length: 15 amino acids. Trimming left V 6 bases short and J 5 bases short, with 17 bases between. The CDR3 is CASSTQGKGDQPQHF. DNA for the CDR3: TGTGCCAGCAGCACTCAGGGAAAAGGGGATCAGCCCCAGCATTTT.

This chain uses TRBV7-2 with TRBJ2-2; 10 bases fit TRBD2. V dropped 5 bases and J dropped 1; count of bases not matched to a gene: 7. This CDR3 spans 17 amino acids. The germline V gene encodes CDR1 SGHTA and CDR2 FQGNSA. The CDR3 DNA follows: TGTGCCAGCAGCCTCACGGCTAGCGGGAGGAACACCGGGGAGCTGTTTTTT. It is translated as CASSLTASGRNTGELFF.

The chain recombines TRBV27 with TRBJ1-1; D gene unclear. V was trimmed by 5 bases and J by 10 bases, leaving 17 bases between them. Germline V gene lookup returns CDR1 MNHEY and CDR2 SMNVEV (reference sequence). The CDR3 covers 13 residues. CDR3 in amino acids: CASSQRTGGRAFF. DNA for the CDR3: TGTGCCAGCAGTCAGAGGACGGGCGGGAGAGCTTTCTTT.

The chain couples TRBV29-1 to TRBJ2-5; no clear D gene. The CDR3 length is 10 residues. Germline V gene data show CDR1 as SQVTM and CDR2 as ANQGSEA. Trimming cost V 6 bases and J 5 bases, with 7 bases left between them. CDR3 in DNA: TGCAGCGTCCTAAAGGAGACCCAGTACTTC. Its protein product is CSVLKETQYF.

The chain links TRBV28 to TRBJ1-1, with TRBD1 as a possible D gene (5 bases). The V end lost 2 bases, the J end lost 0 bases, and 10 bases lay between the germline ends. There are 15 residues in the CDR3. Per the germline V gene, CDR1 is MDHEN and CDR2 is SYDVKM. This CDR3 reads CASSLPGLMNTEAFF. The CDR3 bases are TGTGCCAGCAGTTTACCGGGACTCATGAACACTGAAGCTTTCTTT.

The CDR3 DNA reads as TGTGCCAGCAGTGAGCTCCGTGGAGGCTACACCTTC. It codes for CASSELRGGYTF. The chain couples TRBV2 to TRBJ1-2, with D unclear. Trimming took off 3 bases at V and 8 bases at J, with 10 bases between the two ends. Germline CDR1 is SNHLY and CDR2 is FYNNEI. The CDR3 is made up of 12 amino acids.

The chain couples TRBV11-2 to TRBJ2-3, with D unresolved. The V end lost 4 bases, the J end lost 2 bases, and 10 bases lay between the germline ends. The CDR3 spans 14 residues. The germline V gene has CDR1 SGHAT and CDR2 FQNNGV. CDR3 sequence (DNA): TGTGCCAGCAGCTCAATAGCCTCCACAGATACGCAGTATTTT. This translates into CASSSIASTDTQYF.

The chain employs TRBV9 and TRBJ1-2; D not certain. Trimming shortened V by 1 base and J by 1 base, and 11 bases separated the two germline ends. CDR1 is SGDLS, CDR2 YYNGEE, per germline. This CDR3 spans 15 amino acids. Here the CDR3 DNA reads TGTGCCAGCAGCGTAATGGGTACTGGTAACTATGGCTACACCTTC. This encodes CASSVMGTGNYGYTF.

The gene calls are TRBV15 and TRBJ1-2; D possibly corresponds to TRBD1 (5 bases). Germline assignment: CDR1 LNHNV and CDR2 YYDKDF (reference sequence). Trimming took off 7 bases at V and 8 bases at J, with 20 bases between the two ends. This CDR3 contains 14 residues. This CDR3 reads CATNSGGEGRGYTF. The CDR3 coding sequence is TGTGCCACCAACTCTGGGGGAGAGGGTCGAGGCTACACCTTC.

This clone was counted ten times or more. The chain has TRBV28 and TRBJ2-5; D ambiguous. CDR3 length: 14 residues. The ends were cut back, 6 bases at V and 1 base at J, with 12 bases in the middle. CDR1 MDHEN and CDR2 SYDVKM come from the germline V gene. As DNA, the CDR3 is TGTGCCAGCAGCTTACTACAAATCCAAGAGACCCAGTACTTC. Translating it yields CASSLLQIQETQYF.

The chain couples TRBV7-2 to TRBJ2-3; 7 nucleotides agree with TRBD1. Germline lookup yields CDR1 SGHTA and CDR2 FQGNSA. Trimming at V came to 5 bases and at J to 5 bases, leaving 7 bases not matched to a gene. The CDR3 is made up of 14 amino acids. This chain's CDR3 is CASSRDSREDTQYF. The CDR3 nucleotides are TGTGCCAGCAGCAGGGACAGTCGGGAAGATACGCAGTATTTT.

The V and J genes are TRBV7-2 and TRBJ2-1; the D is unclear. The CDR3 sequence is 15 residues long. The germline CDR1 and CDR2 sequences are SGHTA and FQGNSA. V was shortened by 5 bases and J by 4 bases, with 15 bases between the two germline ends. The CDR3 reads CASSLGPLEYNEQFF. Here the CDR3 DNA reads TGTGCCAGCAGCCTCGGACCCCTCGAGTACAATGAGCAGTTCTTC.

With respect to this clone: The sample carries other DNA sequences with the same CDR3. The chain's CDR3 is CASSLRGSGETQYF. The CDR3 DNA reads as TGCGCCAGCAGCTTACGCGGGAGTGGAGAGACCCAGTACTTC. The genes are TRBV5-1 and TRBJ2-5, with 7 bases fitting TRBD2. The CDR3 extends over 14 amino acids. The germline V gene encodes CDR1 SGHRS and CDR2 YFSETQ. With 2 bases clipped from V and 4 bases from J, the junction kept 5 bases outside the gene matches.

V is TRBV4-2 and J is TRBJ1-1; D is ambiguous. The germline CDR1 and CDR2 sequences are LGHNA and YNFKEQ. The CDR3 contains 12 residues. The V end lost 1 base, the J end lost 10 bases, and 10 bases lay between the germline ends. CDR3 nucleotides: TGTGCCAGCAGCCAAGGCGGTAATAGAGCTTTCTTT. Encoded protein: CASSQGGNRAFF.

Comment on this clone: A far larger clone is one nucleotide away, so this likely arose from a read error. The V call is TRBV28, the J call TRBJ1-1, with TRBD1 matching over 7 bases. V lost 8 bases, J lost 6 bases, and 6 bases stayed unmatched. The germline gives CDR1 MDHEN, CDR2 SYDVKM. The CDR3 covers 12 residues. The CDR3 nucleotides are TGTGCCAGCGGCGATGACAGGGCTGAAGCTTTCTTT. Translation: CASGDDRAEAFF.